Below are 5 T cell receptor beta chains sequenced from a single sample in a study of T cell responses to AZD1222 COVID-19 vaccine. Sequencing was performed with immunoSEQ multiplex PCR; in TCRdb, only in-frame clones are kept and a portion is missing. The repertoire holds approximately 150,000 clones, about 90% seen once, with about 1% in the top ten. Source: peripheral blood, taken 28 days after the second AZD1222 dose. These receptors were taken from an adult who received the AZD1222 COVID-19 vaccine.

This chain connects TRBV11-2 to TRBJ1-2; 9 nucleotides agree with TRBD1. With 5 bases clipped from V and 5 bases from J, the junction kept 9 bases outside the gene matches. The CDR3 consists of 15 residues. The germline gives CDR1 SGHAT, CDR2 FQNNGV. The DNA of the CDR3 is TGTGCCAGCAGCCCAACGGGACAGGGAAGTTATGGCTACACCTTC. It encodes CASSPTGQGSYGYTF.

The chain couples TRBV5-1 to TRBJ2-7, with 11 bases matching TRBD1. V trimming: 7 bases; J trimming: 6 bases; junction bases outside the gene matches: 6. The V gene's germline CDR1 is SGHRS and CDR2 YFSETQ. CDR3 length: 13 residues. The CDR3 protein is CASRPGQGGEQYF. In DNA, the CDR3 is TGCGCCAGCCGGCCGGGACAGGGGGGCGAGCAGTACTTC.

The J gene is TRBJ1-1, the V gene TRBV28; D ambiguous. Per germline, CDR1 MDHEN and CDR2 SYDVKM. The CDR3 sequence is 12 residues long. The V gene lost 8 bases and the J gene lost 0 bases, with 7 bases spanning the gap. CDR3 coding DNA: TGTGCCAGCGTAGCCCTGAACACTGAAGCTTTCTTT. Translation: CASVALNTEAFF.

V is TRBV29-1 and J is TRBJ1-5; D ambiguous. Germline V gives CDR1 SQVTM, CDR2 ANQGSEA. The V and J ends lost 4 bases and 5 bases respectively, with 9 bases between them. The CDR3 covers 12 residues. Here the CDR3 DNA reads TGCAGCGTTGCCGGGCCAGATCAGCCCCAGCATTTT. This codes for CSVAGPDQPQHF.

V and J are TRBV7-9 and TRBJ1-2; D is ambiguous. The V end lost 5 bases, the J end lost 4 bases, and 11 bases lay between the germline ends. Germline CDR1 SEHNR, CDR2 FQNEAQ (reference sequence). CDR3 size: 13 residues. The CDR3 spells CASSRDGSYGYTF. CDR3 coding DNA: TGTGCCAGCAGCCGAGACGGCTCCTATGGCTACACCTTC. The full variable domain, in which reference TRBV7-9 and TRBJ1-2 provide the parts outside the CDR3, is DTGVSQNPRHKITKRGQNVTFRCDPISEHNRLYWYRQTLGQGPEFLTYFQNEAQLEKSRLLSDRFSAERPKGSFSTLEIQRTEQGDSAMYLCASSRDGSYGYTFGSGTRLTVV.